Sequencing of this T cell receptor beta chain was carried out in a study of T cells in Graves' hyperthyroidism and ophthalmopathy. Study-wide points: Blood also contained most expanded thyroid clonotypes above 0.001.

The investigators amplified TCR beta CDR3 regions from RNA transcripts. When the TCR CDR3 underwent first-round RT-PCR, the HTBI primer set was used. TCRdb re-analysed the multiplex PCR reads in MiXCR, keeping a single row per CDR3 protein. The sample comprises about 55,000 distinct CDR3 sequences, about 57% of which are singletons, and more than 3% rests with the top ten. Concerning this clonotype itself: Its cognate antigen is unknown.

Unmatched junction bases numbered 13, after V lost 3 bases and J lost 10 bases. Germline V gene lookup returns CDR1 DFQATT and CDR2 SNEGSKA (reference sequence). The CDR3 is 15 residues long. The sample consisted of blood. The TCR comes from an older woman with Graves' ophthalmopathy. This rearrangement joins TRBV20-1 to TRBJ2-7; 12 bases fit TRBD2. The CDR3 nucleotides read TGCAGTGCTAGTTGGCTAGCGGGAGGGCCAGGTGGACAGTACTTC. It is translated as CSASWLAGGPGGQYF.